These 3 T cell receptor beta chains were sequenced from one sample in a study of blood T cell repertoires in COVID-19. Sequencing was performed with immunoSEQ multiplex PCR; in TCRdb, only in-frame clones are kept and a portion is missing. The sample has 100,000 to 150,000 clones, approximately 85% seen once. The sample comprised peripheral blood. These receptors were taken from a human donor in a cohort sampled during active COVID-19.

The chain carries TRBV3-1 (or the pseudogene TRBV3-2) and TRBJ2-7; 7 bases map to TRBD1. The germline V gene has CDR1 LGHDT and CDR2 YNNKEL (reference sequence). V trimming: 1 base; J trimming: 7 bases; junction bases outside the gene matches: 13. This CDR3 has 16 amino acids. The CDR3 bases are TGTGCCAGCAGCCAAGCCCAACGACAGGGCAAAGGTGAGCAGTACTTC. Translated, it gives CASSQAQRQGKGEQYF.

This clone was detected only a few times. The chain recombines TRBV2 with TRBJ1-4, with D possibly matching TRBD1 (6 bases). CDR3 size: 15 residues. Germline V gene lookup returns CDR1 SNHLY and CDR2 FYNNEI. Between the trimmed V and J ends, which lost 3 bases and 3 bases, there was a span of 11 bases. CDR3 loop: CASSDWDTSNEKLFF. CDR3 coding DNA: TGTGCCAGCAGTGATTGGGACACCTCTAATGAAAAACTGTTTTTT. The full variable domain, in which reference TRBV2 and TRBJ1-4 provide the parts outside the CDR3, is EPEVTQTPSHQVTQMGQEVILRCVPISNHLYFYWYRQILGQKVEFLVSFYNNEISEKSEIFDDQFSVERPDGSNFTLKIRSTKLEDSAMYFCASSDWDTSNEKLFFGSGTQLSVL.

V and J are TRBV29-1 and TRBJ2-1, with 7 positions matching TRBD2. CDR3 length: 13 amino acids. V lost 4 bases, J lost 5 bases, and 5 bases stayed unmatched. The germline CDR1 and CDR2 sequences are SQVTM and ANQGSEA. The DNA of the CDR3 is TGCAGCGTTGGTCTAGCGGAAAACAATGAGCAGTTCTTC. Protein: CSVGLAENNEQFF.